The 8 T cell receptor beta chains below were found in one sample sequenced in a study of shared clonotypes between healthy human individuals. The protocol was immunoSEQ multiplex PCR, while the TCRdb copy is restricted to in-frame clones and leaves out a portion. Seen here are some 1,400,000 clones, roughly 95% observed once, and the top ten hold approximately 1.1%. Sequencing was done on a sample of naive CD4+ T cells sorted from blood. Subset indicated: CD45RA+ positively selected. The receptors come from a man aged 25 to 45 in good health.

The V and J genes are TRBV28 and TRBJ2-2, with 11 bases aligning to TRBD2. The ends lost 6 bases at V and 5 bases at J; junction bases unmatched: 5. Germline CDR1 is MDHEN and CDR2 is SYDVKM. The CDR3 is 15 amino acids. The CDR3 nucleotides are TGTGCCAGCAGAACACTAGCGGGAGTGACCGGGGAGCTGTTTTTT. Protein: CASRTLAGVTGELFF.

Turning to this clone: This sample also contains other DNA sequences that code for the same CDR3. The chain has TRBV7-9 and TRBJ2-7; D is ambiguous. The CDR3 spans 13 residues. Germline loops: CDR1 SEHNR, CDR2 FQNEAQ (reference sequence). V was trimmed by 3 bases and J by 0 bases, leaving 6 bases between them. CDR3 nucleotides: TGTGCCAGCAGCTTGGAATACTCCTACGAGCAGTACTTC. Encoded protein: CASSLEYSYEQYF.

The chain employs TRBV5-5 and TRBJ2-7; D might be TRBD2 (6 bases). Between the trimmed V and J ends, which lost 4 bases and 3 bases, there was a span of 14 bases. Looked up from germline, CDR1 is SGHKS and CDR2 is YYEKEE (reference sequence). The CDR3 runs to 14 residues. CDR3 sequence reads: CASSPFSGHYEQYF. CDR3 bases: TGTGCCAGCAGCCCATTTAGCGGCCACTACGAGCAGTACTTC.

As concerns this clone: Different DNA sequences within this sample yield the same CDR3. The chain recombines TRBV9 with TRBJ1-1; the D is unclear. V lost 0 bases, J lost 0 bases, and 6 bases lay in between. The length of the CDR3 is 14 residues. Germline V gene lookup returns CDR1 SGDLS and CDR2 YYNGEE. For the CDR3, the DNA is TGTGCCAGCAGCGTAGAAGGAATGAACACTGAAGCTTTCTTT. Encoded protein: CASSVEGMNTEAFF.

This chain links TRBV5-4 with TRBJ2-3, with 8 bases lining up with TRBD1. This CDR3 comprises 17 residues. Germline CDR1 and CDR2: SGHNT and YYREEE (reference sequence). V gave up 4 bases and J gave up 0 bases; unmatched junction bases: 10. CDR3 residues: CASSQGADWISTDTQYF. The CDR3, as DNA: TGTGCCAGCAGCCAGGGGGCCGACTGGATAAGCACAGATACGCAGTATTTT.

This clone was counted once. The chain has TRBV4-3 and TRBJ1-2; D gene uncertain. Germline values: CDR1 LGHNA, CDR2 YSLEER. The CDR3 is 13 residues long. V lost 0 bases and J lost 3, with 5 bases in between. The CDR3 loop is CASSQETDYGYTF. The CDR3 DNA reads TGCGCCAGCAGCCAAGAGACGGACTATGGCTACACCTTC.

V is TRBV11-2 and J is TRBJ2-3; 7 bases match TRBD1. V dropped 4 bases and J dropped 2; count of bases not matched to a gene: 6. The germline V gene has CDR1 SGHAT and CDR2 FQNNGV. The CDR3 contains 15 residues. CDR3 region: CASSSGQSLTDTQYF. In DNA form, the CDR3 reads TGTGCCAGCAGCTCGGGACAGAGCCTCACAGATACGCAGTATTTT.

V gene TRBV9 combines with J gene TRBJ2-2, with D possibly matching TRBD1 (5 bases). Germline lookup yields CDR1 SGDLS and CDR2 YYNGEE. V shed 4 bases and J shed 7 bases, with 11 bases lying between them. The CDR3 has 13 amino acids. The CDR3 DNA reads TGTGCCAGCAGCTTAGGGGTGTTCGGGGAGCTGTTTTTT. It encodes CASSLGVFGELFF.